These T cell receptor beta chains were read from a single sample in a study of T cells after posttransplantation cyclophosphamide. Some clones are missing from TCRdb's copy, which holds only in-frame ones; the method was immunoSEQ multiplex PCR. The sample lists around 18,000 clones; about 77% were seen once. Sample: CD8+ T cells sorted from PBMCs, taken roughly 1,900 days after a stem cell transplant with posttransplant cyclophosphamide. The receptors derive from a female patient in her forties or fifties who received an allogeneic stem cell transplant from a related donor, was CMV-positive, and had no GVHD. Some T cells here may be from the graft donor. The CDR3 runs from the conserved cysteine through the conserved F or W.

CDR3	V	length
CASSPQGDSVWDTIYF	TRBV28	16
CATSREEGQRGYTF	TRBV15	14
CATSRDQRGYTF	TRBV15	12
CASSGTLAGTPYEQYF	TRBV11-1	16
CSARQGGNTEAFF	TRBV29-1	13
CASIPGGTEAFF	TRBV19	12
CASSWGEFDTGELFF	TRBV7-9	15
CASSNDRKNSYEQYF	TRBV19	15
CASSLVTSYEQYF	TRBV5-5	13
CASSDGQGGQPQHF	TRBV10-2	14
CASSAGQGAGNQPQHF	TRBV5-1	16
CASSSPGVDQPQHF	TRBV5-6	14
CASSLRRGEAFF	TRBV11-2	12
CASAGLNGGYTF	TRBV28	12
CASSFVGGSYNEQFF	TRBV7-9	15
CASSLARIYEQYF	TRBV7-9	13
CASSSWDSSPSTDTQYF	TRBV27	17
CASSFRSSSQSRANVLTF	TRBV7-4	18
CASRKGASDEQYF	TRBV27	13
CASSSARDTSGGEQFF	TRBV11-2	16
CASRYGLAGATDTQYF	TRBV11-2	16
CASSDPRTSYGYTF	TRBV10-2	14
CASSSTGGNTGELFF	TRBV7-9	15
CASSPTVRRYSGANVLTF	TRBV28	18
CSVEKAREGGAYNEQFF	TRBV29-1	17
CASSFRGQETQYF	TRBV7-9	13
CASSPSGEIRFEQYF	TRBV18	15
CASSSQPGTSRLSHNEQFF	TRBV11-2	19
CASSQAGGSSYNEQFF	TRBV4-3	16
CASNRGGDTEAFF	TRBV9	13
CASSINNEKLFF	TRBV9	12
CASSQLAGGGETQYF	TRBV4-1	15
CASSAGTGVGQPQHF	TRBV9	15
CASSFIAGRRETQYF	TRBV7-9	15
CASSLGGGGYEQYF	TRBV5-1	14
CASSQDSGGSYEQYF	TRBV4-3	15
CASSLLAGGPHNEQFF	TRBV7-2	16
CASSVDRTSGGLTYNEQFF	TRBV9	19
CASSFQLQGSNQPQHF	TRBV28	16
CASSFRDNSYEQYF	TRBV28	14
CASSVGLAGGIFTDTQYF	TRBV6-1	18
CASSSGGSEQFF	TRBV7-7	12
CASSFFPVRGQETQYF	TRBV7-9	16
CASSPQRGGETQYF	TRBV27	14